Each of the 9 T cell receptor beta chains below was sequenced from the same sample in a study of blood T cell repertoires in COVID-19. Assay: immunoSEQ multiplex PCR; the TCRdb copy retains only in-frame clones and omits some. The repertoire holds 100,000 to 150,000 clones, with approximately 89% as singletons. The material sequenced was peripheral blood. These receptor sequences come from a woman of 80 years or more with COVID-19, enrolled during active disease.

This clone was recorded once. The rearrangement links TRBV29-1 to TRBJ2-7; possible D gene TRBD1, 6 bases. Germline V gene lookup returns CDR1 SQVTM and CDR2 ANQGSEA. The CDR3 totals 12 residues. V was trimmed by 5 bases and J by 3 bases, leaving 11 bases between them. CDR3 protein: CSVKIQGYEQYF. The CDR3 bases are TGCAGCGTTAAGATACAGGGCTACGAGCAGTACTTC.

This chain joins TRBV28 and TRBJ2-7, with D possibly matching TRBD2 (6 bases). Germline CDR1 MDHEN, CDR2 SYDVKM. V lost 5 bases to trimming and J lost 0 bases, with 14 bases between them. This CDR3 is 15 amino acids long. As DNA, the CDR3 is TGTGCCAGCAGTCGCAGGGTAGCGGCCTCCTACGAGCAGTACTTC. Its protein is CASSRRVAASYEQYF.

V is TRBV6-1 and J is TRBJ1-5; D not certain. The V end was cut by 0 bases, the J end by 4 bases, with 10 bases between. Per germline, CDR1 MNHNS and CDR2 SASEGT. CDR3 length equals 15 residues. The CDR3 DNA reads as TGTGCCAGCAGTGAAGCGGCAGGCGGGAATCAGCCCCAGCATTTT. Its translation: CASSEAAGGNQPQHF.

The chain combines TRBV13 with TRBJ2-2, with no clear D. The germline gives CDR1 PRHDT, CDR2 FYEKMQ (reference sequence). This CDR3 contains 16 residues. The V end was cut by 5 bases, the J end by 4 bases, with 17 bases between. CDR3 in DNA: TGTGCCAGCAGCCTCAGACAAAAGATTAGCACCGGGGAGCTGTTTTTT. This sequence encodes CASSLRQKISTGELFF. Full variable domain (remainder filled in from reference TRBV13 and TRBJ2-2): AAGVIQSPRHLIKEKRETATLKCYPIPRHDTVYWYQQGPGQDPQFLISFYEKMQSDKGSIPDRFSAQQFSDYHSELNMSSLELGDSALYFCASSLRQKISTGELFFGEGSRLTVL.

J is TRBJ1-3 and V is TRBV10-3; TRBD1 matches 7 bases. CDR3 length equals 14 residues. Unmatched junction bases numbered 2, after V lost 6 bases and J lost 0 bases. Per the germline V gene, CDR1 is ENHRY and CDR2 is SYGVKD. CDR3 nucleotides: TGTGCCATCAGGACAGGGCCCTCTGGAAACACCATATATTTT. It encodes CAIRTGPSGNTIYF.

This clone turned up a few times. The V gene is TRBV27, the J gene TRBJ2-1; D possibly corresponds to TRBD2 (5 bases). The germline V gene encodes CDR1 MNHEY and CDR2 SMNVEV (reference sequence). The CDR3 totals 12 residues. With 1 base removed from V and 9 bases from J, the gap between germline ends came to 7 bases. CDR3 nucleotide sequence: TGTGCCAGCAGTTTATTGGCGGGTGAGCAGTTCTTC. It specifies CASSLLAGEQFF.

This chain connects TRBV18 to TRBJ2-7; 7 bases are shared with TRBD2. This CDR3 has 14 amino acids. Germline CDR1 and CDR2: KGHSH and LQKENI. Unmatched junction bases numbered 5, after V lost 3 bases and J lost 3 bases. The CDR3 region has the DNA TGTGCCAGCTCACCGCGGGGAGGGCTCTACGAGCAGTACTTC. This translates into CASSPRGGLYEQYF.

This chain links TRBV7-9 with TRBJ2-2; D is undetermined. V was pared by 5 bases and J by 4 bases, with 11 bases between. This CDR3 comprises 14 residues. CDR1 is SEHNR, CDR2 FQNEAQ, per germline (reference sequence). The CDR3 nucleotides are TGTGCCAGCAGCCCCGAAGTGGCCACCGGGGAGCTGTTTTTT. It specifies CASSPEVATGELFF.

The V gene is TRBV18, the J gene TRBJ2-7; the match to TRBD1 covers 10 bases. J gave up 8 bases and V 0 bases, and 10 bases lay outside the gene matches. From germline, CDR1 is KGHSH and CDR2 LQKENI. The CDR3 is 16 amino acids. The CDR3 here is CASSPPGTGAAPQQYF. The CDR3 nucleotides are TGTGCCAGCTCACCACCGGGGACAGGGGCCGCCCCGCAGCAGTACTTC.